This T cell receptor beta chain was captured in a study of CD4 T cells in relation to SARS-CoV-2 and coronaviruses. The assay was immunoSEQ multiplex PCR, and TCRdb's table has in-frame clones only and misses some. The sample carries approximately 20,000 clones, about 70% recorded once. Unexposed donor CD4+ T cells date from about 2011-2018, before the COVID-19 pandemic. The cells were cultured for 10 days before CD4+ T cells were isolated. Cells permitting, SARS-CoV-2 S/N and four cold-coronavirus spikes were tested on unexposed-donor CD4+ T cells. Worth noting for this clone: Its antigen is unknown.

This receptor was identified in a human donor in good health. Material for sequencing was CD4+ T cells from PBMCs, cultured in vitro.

The CDR3 region is CASSLAGSRTEAFF. DNA of the CDR3: TGTGCCAGCAGCTTGGCCGGGAGTCGTACTGAAGCTTTCTTT. The V and J genes are TRBV5-4 and TRBJ1-1, with D unclear. CDR3 length: 14 residues. Trimming left V 0 bases short and J 5 bases short, with 11 bases between. Germline V lookup: CDR1 SGHNT, CDR2 YYREEE (reference sequence). The whole variable domain, remainder taken from reference TRBV5-4 and TRBJ1-1, is ETGVTQSPTHLIKTRGQQVTLRCSSQSGHNTVSWYQQALGQGPQFIFQYYREEENGRGNFPPRFSGLQFPNYSSELNVNALELDDSALYLCASSLAGSRTEAFFGQGTRLTVV.